The next 15 T cell receptor beta chains were all read from a single sample in a study of molecular identifiers for immune sequencing clone quantification listed by TCRdb under 2018. To prepare the library, PCR was applied. Sequencer: Illumina HiSeq 4000. TCRdb redid the processing of the public reads, applying fastp at Q25 and MiXCR, and retained in-frame beta chains. Duplicate CDR3 protein sequences are folded into a single record with the most common DNA and genes. A total of 60,000 to 70,000 distinct CDR3 sequences appear in this sample, about a sixth of them only once. The ten largest clones capture roughly 1.5% of the sample. The sample was naive CD8+ T cells from blood, with Jurkat cell RNA spiked in. The cell subset or site label, read with the paper, signifies: FACS-sorted CD8+CD4-CCR7+CD45RA+ naive T cells. The receptor source for this set is a human donor in good health. Some libraries in this study had Jurkat cell RNA spiked in.

As for this clonotype: This could be a read error, since a much larger clone is one nucleotide away. J is TRBJ2-1 and V is TRBV29-1; D is unclear. This CDR3 is built from 17 residues. Looked up from germline, CDR1 is SQVTM and CDR2 is ANQGSEA. The CDR3 loop is CSVEASLSLVRLGEQLF. CDR3 nucleotides: TGCAGCGTTGAAGCCTCTTTATCGCTAGTTAGGTTGGGTGAGCAGCTCTTC.

The V and J genes are TRBV11-2 and TRBJ2-3; TRBD2 aligns across 7 bases. This CDR3 has 14 residues. CDR1 and CDR2 (germline): SGHAT, FQNNGV. Unmatched junction bases numbered 5, after V lost 4 bases and J lost 4 bases. CDR3 sequence reads: CASSSLAVPDTQYF. The DNA for the CDR3 is TGTGCCAGCAGCTCCCTAGCGGTCCCAGATACGCAGTATTTT.

This clonotype occurred a few times. The chain couples TRBV27 to TRBJ1-6; 7 bases match TRBD1. Germline V lookup: CDR1 MNHEY, CDR2 SMNVEV (reference sequence). Trimming at V came to 9 bases and at J to 6 bases, leaving 11 bases not matched to a gene. This CDR3 is 15 amino acids long. CDR3 sequence reads: CASGQETFPNSPLHF. The CDR3 DNA follows: TGTGCCAGTGGACAGGAGACTTTCCCTAATTCACCCCTCCACTTT.

Regarding this clonotype: The junction and the germline gene differ at one end; a read error may be behind it. The V gene is TRBV29-1, the J gene TRBJ2-1; TRBD1 is a possible D gene (6 bases). The CDR3 runs to 13 residues. From germline, CDR1 is SQVTM and CDR2 ANQGSEA. For the CDR3, the DNA is TGCAGCGTTGGAGGGGGTCTTAACAATGAGCGGTTCTTC. The encoded protein is CSVGGGLNNERFF.

Many counts were recorded for this clonotype. The V and J genes are TRBV5-1 and TRBJ2-7, with TRBD1 matching 10 bases. The germline CDR1 and CDR2 sequences are SGHRS and YFSETQ. V gave up 4 bases and J gave up 4 bases; unmatched junction bases: 8. CDR3 length equals 15 residues. CDR3 amino acids: CASSVVTGGEYEQYF. CDR3 DNA: TGCGCCAGCAGCGTGGTGACAGGGGGCGAATACGAGCAGTACTTC.

On this clonotype: With a much larger clone just one base away, this may be a read error. The chain recombines TRBV6-2 or TRBV6-3 with TRBJ2-5, with TRBD1 as a possible D gene (5 bases). Germline CDR1 reads MNHEY; CDR2 reads SVGEGT. The CDR3 is 17 amino acids. CDR3 bases: TGTGCCGGCAGTTACTCGATGCTTGAGGACAACCAAGAGACCCAGTACTTC. It specifies CAGSYSMLEDNQETQYF.

This clonotype was seen a few times. Just one base apart from a much larger clone, this may be a read error. CDR3 sequence reads: CAKISGANNIQYF. The CDR3 DNA sequence: TGTGCCAAGATATCAGGAGCCAACAACATTCAGTACTTC. The chain recombines TRBV19 with TRBJ2-4, with D uncertain. This CDR3 has 13 amino acids. In germline, CDR1 is LNHDA, CDR2 SQIVND (reference sequence).

A remark on this clonotype: This clone may be a read error of a much larger clone one base away. V gene TRBV15 combines with J gene TRBJ2-5, with 8 bases fitting TRBD1. With V trimmed by 7 bases and J by 1 base, 2 bases remained unmatched. CDR3 length equals 13 residues. CDR1 and CDR2 from the germline V gene are LNHNV and YYDKDF (reference sequence). This CDR3 is CATTGGPQETQYF. The CDR3 DNA reads as TGTGCCACCACAGGGGGCCCCCAAGAGACCCAGTACTTC. Variable domain in full (rest from reference TRBV15 and TRBJ2-5): DAMVIQNPRYQVTQFGKPVTLSCSQTLNHNVMYWYQQKSSQAPKLLFHYYDKDFNNEADTPDNFQSRRPNTSFCFLDIRSPGLGDTAMYLCATTGGPQETQYFGPGTRLLVL.

At least ten counts were recorded for this clonotype. This chain links TRBV6-2 or TRBV6-3 with TRBJ2-3, with D perhaps assigned TRBD1 or TRBD2 (5 bases each). The CDR3 consists of 16 residues. Deletions cut 2 bases from V and 2 bases from J, with 14 bases between. Germline lookup yields CDR1 MNHEY and CDR2 SVGEGT. The DNA of the CDR3 is TGTGCCAGCAGTTACGCCACAGGACTCCCCACAGATACGCAGTATTTT. Amino acids: CASSYATGLPTDTQYF.

In this sample, this clonotype turned up many times. The chain has TRBV19 and TRBJ2-2; the D is unclear. The ends were cut back, 9 bases at V and 5 bases at J, with 19 bases in the middle. The CDR3 sequence is 15 residues long. Germline loops: CDR1 LNHDA, CDR2 SQIVND (reference sequence). The CDR3 coding sequence is TGTGCCAGCCGCACATTCCCGCTAGAAACCGGGGAGCTGTTTTTT. Encoded protein: CASRTFPLETGELFF. Combining the CDR3 with reference TRBV19 and TRBJ2-2 gives the whole variable domain DGGITQSPKYLFRKEGQNVTLSCEQNLNHDAMYWYRQDPGQGLRLIYYSQIVNDFQKGDIAEGYSVSREKKESFPLTVTSAQKNPTAFYLCASRTFPLETGELFFGEGSRLTVL.

This clonotype was detected ten times or more. The chain combines TRBV3-1 with TRBJ1-1; weak D call: TRBD1 (6 bases). V lost 0 bases to trimming and J lost 3 bases, with 11 bases between them. The germline CDR1 and CDR2 sequences are LGHDT and YNNKEL (reference sequence). The CDR3 is 15 residues long. CDR3 in amino acids: CASSQDGGLHTEAFF. The CDR3 nucleotides are TGTGCCAGCAGCCAAGATGGGGGGCTCCACACTGAAGCTTTCTTT. The variable domain in full, with the rest retrieved from reference TRBV3-1 and TRBJ1-1, is DTAVSQTPKYLVTQMGNDKSIKCEQNLGHDTMYWYKQDSKKFLKIMFSYNNKELIINETVPNRFSPKSPDKAHLNLHINSLELGDSAVYFCASSQDGGLHTEAFFGQGTRLTVV.

This clonotype was observed many times. The chain combines TRBV11-2 with TRBJ2-3; TRBD2 matches 10 bases. J lost 4 bases, V lost 5 bases, and 6 bases had no gene match. The germline V gene encodes CDR1 SGHAT and CDR2 FQNNGV. The CDR3 extends over 15 amino acids. CDR3 nucleotide sequence: TGTGCCAGCAGCACCAGCGGGAGGGGCGCAGATACGCAGTATTTT. It translates to CASSTSGRGADTQYF.

This clonotype was picked up a small number of times. The chain carries TRBV6-2 or TRBV6-3 and TRBJ2-5; TRBD2 matches 13 bases. V shed 6 bases, J shed 2 bases, and the junction held 6 bases outside the gene matches. The CDR3 spans 16 residues. Germline V lookup: CDR1 MNHEY, CDR2 SVGEGT. CDR3 protein: CASRYTSGRAQETQYF. The CDR3 DNA reads TGTGCCAGCAGATATACTAGCGGGAGGGCGCAAGAGACCCAGTACTTC.

This clonotype was counted ten times or more. V is TRBV7-2 and J is TRBJ1-1; D not certain. V shed 1 base and J shed 5 bases, with 5 bases lying between them. CDR1 is SGHTA, CDR2 FQGNSA, per germline. CDR3 size: 12 residues. This CDR3 is CASSLGWTEAFF. CDR3 nucleotide sequence: TGTGCCAGCAGCTTAGGATGGACTGAAGCTTTCTTT.

There are many counts of this clonotype. The rearrangement links TRBV7-9 to TRBJ2-1; D remains ambiguous. The ends were cut back, 1 base at V and 2 bases at J, with 15 bases in the middle. Per the germline V gene, CDR1 is SEHNR and CDR2 is FQNEAQ (reference sequence). The CDR3 spans 17 residues. The CDR3 DNA sequence: TGTGCCAGCAGCTTAGTTATCCTCTCCTATGCCTACAATGAGCAGTTCTTC. Translated, it gives CASSLVILSYAYNEQFF.